The 25 T cell receptor beta chains listed next were all sequenced from one sample in a study of blood T cell repertoires in COVID-19 (dated by TCRdb to 2018 to 2021). Library method: the immunoSEQ multiplex PCR assay. Not all clones reach the TCRdb copy of this immuneACCESS table, which keeps in-frame sequences only. Checked studies attribute under half of the gap to unresolved V genes and leave the rest unexplained. The sample yields under 250,000 clones; around 90% were counted once. The top ten constitute approximately 1.2% of the sample. Sequenced: peripheral blood. These receptors all come from a man aged 30-40 years with acute or convalescent COVID-19.

The chain links TRBV30 to TRBJ1-2, with no clear D. CDR1 and CDR2 (germline): GTSNPN, SVGIG (reference sequence). The CDR3 runs 14 residues. Trimming shortened V by 1 base and J by 3 bases, and 12 bases separated the two germline ends. The CDR3 reads CAWSAGKGYYGYTF. CDR3 nucleotide sequence: TGTGCCTGGAGTGCGGGGAAGGGATACTATGGCTACACCTTC.

This clone came up once. The gene calls are TRBV12-3 or TRBV12-4 and TRBJ1-2; 7 nucleotides match TRBD1. The CDR3 has 13 residues. Losses at the gene ends were 3 bases for V and 8 bases for J; bases not matched to a gene: 6. The CDR3 here is CASSFDRVGGYTF. CDR3 nucleotides: TGTGCCAGCAGTTTCGACAGGGTCGGGGGCTACACCTTC.

The V and J genes are TRBV15 and TRBJ2-6; D call uncertain. V was cut by 3 bases and J by 0 bases, with 9 bases left in between. This CDR3 is built from 16 residues. CDR1 and CDR2 from the germline V gene are LNHNV and YYDKDF (reference sequence). The CDR3 DNA reads TGTGCCACCAGCAGTTCCGGGTACTCTGGGGCCAACGTCCTGACTTTC. This gives the protein CATSSSGYSGANVLTF.

This chain joins TRBV30 and TRBJ1-6, with D possibly TRBD1 on 6 matching bases. Germline lookup yields CDR1 GTSNPN and CDR2 SVGIG (reference sequence). Deletions cut 1 base from V and 12 bases from J, with 13 bases between. The CDR3 is made up of 13 amino acids. DNA for the CDR3: TGTGCCTGGAGTGGAGAGCAGGGGTTACCCCTCCACTTT. It codes for CAWSGEQGLPLHF.

The genes are TRBV19 and TRBJ2-2; D might be TRBD2 (6 bases). V was shortened by 3 bases and J by 3 bases, with 17 bases between the two germline ends. The CDR3 totals 17 residues. Per the germline V gene, CDR1 is LNHDA and CDR2 is SQIVND (reference sequence). CDR3 DNA sequence: TGTGCCAGTAGTATTAAGACGGGCGGGACTTACACCGGGGAGCTGTTTTTT. It translates to CASSIKTGGTYTGELFF.

The J gene is TRBJ2-2, the V gene TRBV6-5, with D hard to call. Deletions cut 2 bases from V and 7 bases from J, with 8 bases between. CDR3 length: 13 amino acids. Germline V gives CDR1 MNHEY, CDR2 SVGAGI. CDR3 loop: CASSYGYSGELFF. CDR3 in DNA: TGTGCCAGCAGTTACGGGTACAGCGGGGAGCTGTTTTTT.

The J gene is TRBJ2-3, the V gene TRBV30, with 8 bases lining up with TRBD2. Germline V CDR1 and CDR2: GTSNPN, SVGIG (reference sequence). CDR3 length: 14 residues. J lost 7 bases, V lost 4 bases, and 10 bases had no gene match. The CDR3 loop is CAWNQLTSGYTQYF. Here the CDR3 DNA reads TGTGCCTGGAATCAGTTAACTAGCGGATATACGCAGTATTTT.

The chain carries TRBV24-1 and TRBJ2-3, with 9 nucleotides matching TRBD2. CDR3 length: 15 residues. Germline CDR1 KGHDR, CDR2 SFDVKD. V lost 3 bases and J lost 1; bases outside the gene matches: 1. CDR3 in DNA: TGTGCCACCAGTGATGCTAGCGGGGGCACAGATACGCAGTATTTT. This gives the protein CATSDASGGTDTQYF.

CDR3 nucleotides: TGTGCCAGCAGTACCCCTAAGGACAGGGGTCTTGGTCAGCCCCAGCATTTT. This translates into CASSTPKDRGLGQPQHF. This chain connects TRBV28 to TRBJ1-5; the match to TRBD1 covers 9 bases. CDR3 size: 17 residues. From germline, CDR1 is MDHEN and CDR2 SYDVKM. J was trimmed by 6 bases and V by 5 bases; bases with no gene match: 14.

This clone appeared a single time. V and J are TRBV7-9 and TRBJ2-7; TRBD2 matches at 7 bases. With V trimmed by 5 bases and J by 4 bases, 14 bases remained unmatched. This CDR3 contains 16 residues. Germline V CDR1 and CDR2: SEHNR, FQNEAQ (reference sequence). CDR3 sequence (DNA): TGTGCCAGCAGCCCCCTGAAGGGGCTAGCGGATTACGAGCAGTACTTC. Translating it yields CASSPLKGLADYEQYF. Full variable domain (remainder filled in from reference TRBV7-9 and TRBJ2-7): DTGVSQNPRHKITKRGQNVTFRCDPISEHNRLYWYRQTLGQGPEFLTYFQNEAQLEKSRLLSDRFSAERPKGSFSTLEIQRTEQGDSAMYLCASSPLKGLADYEQYFGPGTRLTVT.

V and J are TRBV5-8 and TRBJ1-5; TRBD1 matches at 11 bases. After removal of 4 bases from V and 0 bases from J, the junction contained 6 bases not matched to a gene. CDR3 length equals 17 residues. Per germline, CDR1 SGHTS and CDR2 YDEGEE. CDR3 protein: CASSRGQGAFSNQPQHF. The CDR3 nucleotides are TGTGCCAGCAGCCGAGGACAGGGGGCATTTAGCAATCAGCCCCAGCATTTT. Drawing the rest from reference TRBV5-8 and TRBJ1-5, the complete variable domain is EAGVTQSPTHLIKTRGQQATLRCSPISGHTSVYWYQQALGLGLQFLLWYDEGEERNRGNFPPRFSGRQFPNYSSELNVNALELEDSALYLCASSRGQGAFSNQPQHFGDGTRLSIL.

This clone was observed a few times. This sequence joins TRBV5-1 and TRBJ2-1; TRBD2 aligns across 11 bases. CDR1 SGHRS and CDR2 YFSETQ come from the germline V gene. J lost 5 bases, V lost 0 bases, and 7 bases had no gene match. CDR3 length equals 17 residues. The CDR3 DNA sequence: TGCGCCAGCAGCTTGGAAGGACTAGCGGGTCTCCACAATGAGCAGTTCTTC. It translates to CASSLEGLAGLHNEQFF.

V is TRBV4-1 and J is TRBJ2-5; maybe TRBD1 (5 bases). This CDR3 is 17 amino acids long. Germline V gene data show CDR1 as MGHRA and CDR2 as YSYEKL. With 4 bases removed from V and 4 bases from J, the gap between germline ends came to 22 bases. Here the CDR3 DNA reads TGCGCCAGCAGCCCTGTGGGGAAGGGAATAGGGGCAGAGACCCAGTACTTC. The encoded protein is CASSPVGKGIGAETQYF.

Concerning this clone: Sequence at one end of the junction differs from germline and may be a read error. The chain has TRBV7-3 and TRBJ2-3, with TRBD2 matching 8 bases. Looked up from germline, CDR1 is SGHTA and CDR2 is FQGTGA. There are 15 residues in the CDR3. Here the CDR3 DNA reads TGTGCCAACAGCTTAAGTGCACTAGCGGCCGATACGCAGTATTTT. It translates to CANSLSALAADTQYF.

V and J are TRBV12-3 or TRBV12-4 and TRBJ1-1, with D perhaps matching TRBD1 (5 bases). The length of the CDR3 is 12 residues. V lost 5 bases and J lost 8, with 12 bases in between. This CDR3 reads CASSPGGVEAFF. For the CDR3, the DNA is TGTGCCAGCAGTCCGGGGGGGGTAGAAGCTTTCTTT.

This chain connects TRBV30 to TRBJ2-2, with D possibly TRBD2 on 5 matching bases. V was clipped by 0 bases and J by 3 bases, with 17 bases between them. The CDR3 totals 17 residues. Germline CDR1 and CDR2: GTSNPN and SVGIG (reference sequence). CDR3 residues: CAWSVRSASRYTGELFF. The CDR3 nucleotides read TGTGCCTGGAGTGTAAGGTCCGCTAGCCGCTACACCGGGGAGCTGTTTTTT.

The chain uses TRBV28 and TRBJ2-7; 8 bases align to TRBD2. This CDR3 comprises 12 residues. The junction had 4 bases not matched to a gene; V was cut back by 10 bases and J by 2 bases. CDR1 is MDHEN and CDR2 is SYDVKM in the germline V gene. In nucleotides, the CDR3 is TGTGCCACGGGGGGGGAGCCCTACGAGCAGTACTTC. It specifies CATGGEPYEQYF.

The chain carries TRBV5-5 and TRBJ1-1; 7 bases fit TRBD1. V was pared by 5 bases and J by 3 bases, with 13 bases of the junction left unmatched. Germline V gene data show CDR1 as SGHKS and CDR2 as YYEKEE (reference sequence). CDR3 size: 16 residues. DNA of the CDR3: TGTGCCAGCAGACCTCAAGGGGGCTTATCGGACACTGAAGCTTTCTTT. Its protein product is CASRPQGGLSDTEAFF.

This clone was seen only once. A junction end diverges from the germline sequence, so it may reflect a read error. This rearrangement joins TRBV5-8 to TRBJ2-7; D might be TRBD1 (6 bases). The germline CDR1 and CDR2 sequences are SGHTS and YDEGEE. The CDR3 extends over 13 amino acids. The CDR3 bases are TGTGCCAGCAGCTTACAGGGTTCCTTCGAGCAGTACTTC. Translation gives CASSLQGSFEQYF.

The chain recombines TRBV18 with TRBJ2-7; 11 bases fit TRBD1. The CDR3 has 16 amino acids. Trimming cost V 4 bases and J 7 bases; bases outside gene matches: 12. CDR1 is KGHSH, CDR2 LQKENI, per germline. The CDR3 nucleotides are TGTGCCAGCTCACGTACCGGGACAGGGGGGGTGGGGGAGCAGTACTTC. It yields the protein CASSRTGTGGVGEQYF.

The gene calls are TRBV27 and TRBJ2-2, with D possibly matching TRBD1 (7 bases). Germline CDR1 reads MNHEY; CDR2 reads SMNVEV (reference sequence). Trimming pared 4 bases from V and 6 bases from J, leaving 15 bases between. This CDR3 is 15 amino acids long. The CDR3 coding sequence is TGTGCCAGCAGTTCGGAGGGGGCCATAGCCGGGGAGCTGTTTTTT. This codes for CASSSEGAIAGELFF.

This clone appeared a single time. This chain links TRBV12-2 with TRBJ2-7; the D call in the table, TRBD1, was not verified against the DNA. TRBV12-2 is given as a pseudogene. The CDR3 has 18 residues. The CDR3 DNA follows: TGTGCAAGTCGCTTAACAATCGGGCATAATCACAGGGACTACGAGCAGTACTTC. This codes for CASRLTIGHNHRDYEQYF.

The rearrangement uses TRBV5-1 and TRBJ2-2; 9 positions agree with TRBD1. The CDR3 is 16 amino acids. V trimming: 7 bases; J trimming: 7 bases; junction bases outside the gene matches: 14. CDR1 SGHRS and CDR2 YFSETQ come from the germline V gene. As DNA, the CDR3 is TGCGCCAGCGGAATTTTGGACAGGGGAAGTTACGGGGAGCTGTTTTTT. Translation: CASGILDRGSYGELFF.

The gene calls are TRBV2 and TRBJ2-2, with D hard to call. Looked up from germline, CDR1 is SNHLY and CDR2 is FYNNEI. The V end was cut by 4 bases, the J end by 0 bases, with 9 bases between. The length of the CDR3 is 15 residues. This CDR3 reads CASSVIVANTGELFF. The CDR3 DNA reads as TGTGCCAGCAGTGTTATTGTCGCGAACACCGGGGAGCTGTTTTTT.

The table lists this clone with a few counts. Within the sample, other DNA sequences also encode this same CDR3. This chain joins TRBV3-1 (or the pseudogene TRBV3-2) and TRBJ1-5; D is possibly TRBD1 (5 bases). CDR3 size: 16 residues. Per the germline V gene, CDR1 is LGHDT and CDR2 is YNNKEL (reference sequence). V was trimmed by 1 base and J by 1 base, leaving 11 bases between them. Written as DNA, the CDR3 is TGTGCCAGCAGCCAAGCGAGGGGAGGAAGCAATCAGCCCCAGCATTTT. Translated: CASSQARGGSNQPQHF.